This note documents a single TCR beta chain sequence. The sample belongs to a study of human T cells and chemical hapten exposure. TCRdb ran MiXCR on the RACE reads and lists one entry per CDR3 protein. The sample holds 75,000 to 95,000 distinct CDR3 sequences, about 12% seen once. Time point noted: patch test 1, 2 weeks after DPC sensitization. Documented treatment: therapeutic diphenylcyclopropenone sensitization with weekly scalp DPC. V lost 0 bases and J lost 6, with 14 bases in between. CDR1 and CDR2 from the germline V gene are KGHSH and LQKENI. This CDR3 has 15 residues. V and J are TRBV18 and TRBJ1-2, with a tentative D call TRBD1 (5 bases). This material consisted of whole blood, taken in connection with sensitization to the hapten diphenylcyclopropenone (DPC). The receptor's source is a woman aged 55 to 70 with alopecia areata. Some clones in this sample may be carry-over from other donors' samples. In nucleotides, the CDR3 is TGTGCCAGCTCACCACCGAACAGGCCCCTAGATGGCTACACCTTC. Translating it yields CASSPPNRPLDGYTF.